The clone carrying this TCR beta chain has a handful of counts. What it binds is not known. Clones were sequenced by immunoSEQ multiplex PCR, and TCRdb holds only the in-frame ones, with some missing. This table holds approximately 37,000 clones, 82% found once. The time point: week 47, end of study. Vaccination comprised doses that each held 300 ug of mutant IDH1 20-mer peptide, plus topical imiquimod. Astrocytomas found in donors were new, WHO grade 3 or 4, IDH1-mutant and ATRX-lost. The CDR3 loop spans 18 amino acids. The V segment lost 4 bases and the J segment 5 bases; nucleotides outside the gene matches: 18. Germline V gene lookup returns CDR1 SGHDN and CDR2 FVKESK. This sample is part of a study of a mutant IDH1 vaccine in newly diagnosed glioma. Study-level background: Before enrollment, patients got radiotherapy alone, temozolomide alone, or mostly the combination.

The chain uses TRBV14 and TRBJ1-1; 8 nucleotides agree with TRBD1. This clonotype originated in a man aged 18-30 years with glioma. Some clones in this sample may be carry-over from other donors' samples. Source: PBMCs, taken from a glioma patient whose treatment included an IDH1 peptide vaccine. The CDR3 spells CASSPLVGTGFVGTEAFF. CDR3 in DNA: TGTGCCAGCAGCCCCCTCGTAGGGACAGGTTTTGTGGGGACTGAAGCTTTCTTT.